This T cell receptor (beta chain) came from a study of blood T cells in healthy people across ages. With regard to this clonotype: As yet, its antigen is unknown.

Per-sample yields of isolated PBMCs were at least 6 million. The second PCR ran roughly 7 to 12 cycles with a sample-barcoded 5' primer and J-beta primers. Each cDNA was tagged by a template-switch adaptor containing 12 random nucleotides. TCRdb fed the 5' RACE reads into MiXCR, producing one record per CDR3 protein. Among 1.8 million or so distinct CDR3 sequences listed, about 39% were seen once. Study outcomes and limitations: A roughly linear age-dependent decrease characterized TCR beta diversity per million T cells. Long-lived and aged donors differed, with more naive CD4+ cells and higher diversity in the long-lived.

The germline V gene has CDR1 KGHDR and CDR2 SFDVKD. The CDR3 runs 15 residues. The receptor comes from a human donor in good health. Material for sequencing was blood. The genes are TRBV24-1 and TRBJ2-5, with TRBD1 matching over 10 bases. With the DNA end fitting TRBJ2-1 better, the J assignment may be wrong. The CDR3 sequence: CATRSGTGEAETQFF. The CDR3 region has the DNA TGTGCCACCAGATCCGGGACAGGGGAGGCTGAGACCCAGTTCTTC.